This T cell receptor (beta chain) appears in the sequencing data of a study of blood T cell repertoires in COVID-19. Study context: The samples span acute and convalescent COVID-19 from the United States, Italy and Spain.

The CDR3 length is 14 residues. Looked up from germline, CDR1 is SEHNR and CDR2 is FQNEAQ (reference sequence). V lost 0 bases and J 9 bases, leaving 9 bases between the germline ends. Using immunoSEQ multiplex PCR, the repertoire was profiled, and TCRdb retains in-frame clones only, with some absent. Of about 40,000 clones listed, roughly 80% are singletons. Sequencing was performed on peripheral blood. V usage is TRBV7-9 and J usage is TRBJ1-6; D uncertain. The sequence was collected from a woman in her fifties or sixties with acute or convalescent COVID-19. The CDR3 nucleotides are TGTGCCAGCAGCTTAGCGAGTGACATTTCACCCCTCCACTTT. This sequence encodes CASSLASDISPLHF.